The TCR beta chain under discussion was sequenced for a study of blood T cell repertoires in COVID-19. Study overall: Acute-phase and convalescent COVID-19 samples originated in the United States, Italy and Spain.

Patients of the Seattle cohort, enrolled during active infection, were followed longitudinally. Germline loops: CDR1 SQVTM, CDR2 ANQGSEA. V lost 2 bases and J lost 0; bases outside the gene matches: 3. CDR3 length: 15 amino acids. Original handling: Amplifying reference gene primers gave estimates of nucleated cell counts. Only in-frame clones appear in the TCRdb table, and some are missing; sequencing was by immunoSEQ multiplex PCR. V and J calls and clone size come straight from that table; D and trimming were deduced from the DNA. The sample yields more than 350,000 clones, roughly 90% seen once. Sequencing input: peripheral blood. The V gene is TRBV29-1, the J gene TRBJ1-1; 10 nucleotides line up with TRBD1. This TCR came from a woman between 25 and 40 years old with COVID-19, enrolled during active disease. CDR3 region: CSVELGQGLNTEAFF. Written as DNA, the CDR3 is TGCAGCGTTGAACTGGGACAGGGGTTGAACACTGAAGCTTTCTTT.